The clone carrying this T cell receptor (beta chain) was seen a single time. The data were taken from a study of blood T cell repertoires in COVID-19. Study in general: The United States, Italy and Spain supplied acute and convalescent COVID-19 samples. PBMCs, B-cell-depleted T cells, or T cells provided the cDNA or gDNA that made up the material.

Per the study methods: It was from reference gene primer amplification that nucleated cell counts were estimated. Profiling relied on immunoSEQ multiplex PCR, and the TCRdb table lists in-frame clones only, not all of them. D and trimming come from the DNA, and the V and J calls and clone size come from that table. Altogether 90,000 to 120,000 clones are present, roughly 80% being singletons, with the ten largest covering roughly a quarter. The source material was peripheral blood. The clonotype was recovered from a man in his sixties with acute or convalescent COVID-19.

In DNA, the CDR3 is TGTGCCACCAGTGCCATGGGGGGGCGGGAGACCCAGTACTTC. It is translated as CATSAMGGRETQYF. This chain joins TRBV24-1 and TRBJ2-5; D is perhaps TRBD2 (7 bases). The CDR3 is made up of 14 amino acids. The V end was cut by 5 bases, the J end by 5 bases, with 14 bases between. CDR1 KGHDR and CDR2 SFDVKD come from the germline V gene.